The rows below give T cell receptor beta chains drawn from one sample of a study of T cell responses to AZD1222 COVID-19 vaccine. Measured with immunoSEQ multiplex PCR; TCRdb has only the in-frame clones, and not every one. Here the sample spans 100,000 to 150,000 clones, around 90% being singletons. This sample comprised peripheral blood, obtained on day 0 of AZD1222 vaccination. The source of these receptors is an adult in good health. Both conserved end residues are part of each CDR3.

V,J,CDR3
TRBV19,TRBJ2-2,CASKAGIGTGELFF
TRBV15,TRBJ1-1,CATSRDLNTAAFF
TRBV5-5,TRBJ2-7,CASSLATSGGEYYEQYF
TRBV2,TRBJ2-5,CASSEGASRETQYF
TRBV7-2,TRBJ1-4,CASSLGTASTNEKLFF
TRBV4-1,TRBJ2-4,CASSQEVGGISKNIQYF
TRBV5-4,TRBJ2-7,CASSLPRGSYEQYF
TRBV7-9,TRBJ1-4,CASSLVGGGATNEKLFF
TRBV6-4,TRBJ2-7,CASSEPGRSDYEQYF
TRBV30,TRBJ1-2,CAWLEGYTF